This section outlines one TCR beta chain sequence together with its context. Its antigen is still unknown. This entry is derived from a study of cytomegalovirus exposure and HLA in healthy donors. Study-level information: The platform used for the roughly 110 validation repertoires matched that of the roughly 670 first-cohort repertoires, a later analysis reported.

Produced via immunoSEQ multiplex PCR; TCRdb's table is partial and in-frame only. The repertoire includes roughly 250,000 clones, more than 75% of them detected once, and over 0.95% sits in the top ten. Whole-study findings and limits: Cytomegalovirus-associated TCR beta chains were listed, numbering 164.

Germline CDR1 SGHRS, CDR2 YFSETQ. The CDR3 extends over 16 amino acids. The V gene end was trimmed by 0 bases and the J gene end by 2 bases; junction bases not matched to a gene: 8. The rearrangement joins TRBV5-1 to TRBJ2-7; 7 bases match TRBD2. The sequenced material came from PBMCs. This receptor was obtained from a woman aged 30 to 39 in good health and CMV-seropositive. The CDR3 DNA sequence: TGCGCCAGCAGCTTGGTTGGGACGGGGGGTACCTACGAGCAGTACTTC. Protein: CASSLVGTGGTYEQYF.